Sequencing of this TCR beta chain was carried out in a study of T cells in localized non-small cell lung cancer. Findings and caveats of the study: Higher blood T cell density went with longer overall survival.

Germline-derived CDR1 and CDR2 are SGHVS and FQNEAQ. Deletions cut 2 bases from V and 1 base from J, with 14 bases between. This CDR3 contains 17 residues. A note on this clone: The antigen remains undetermined.

Generated by immunoSEQ multiplex PCR, the TCRdb table keeps only in-frame clones and is missing some. The table lists 35,000 to 45,000 clones, 85% to 90% of them singletons. Sequenced material: peripheral blood, taken before any cancer treatment. The TCR sequence derives from an older female donor with stage I squamous cell lung carcinoma. The J gene is TRBJ1-4, the V gene TRBV7-8; a possible D gene is TRBD1 (5 bases). CDR3 coding DNA: TGTGCCAGCAGCTTAATTGGGACGTTACGAACTAATGAAAAACTGTTTTTT. It encodes CASSLIGTLRTNEKLFF.